These 5 T cell receptor beta chains share one sample of origin, sequenced in a study of T cell responses to AZD1222 COVID-19 vaccine. The method was immunoSEQ multiplex PCR; TCRdb's version includes in-frame clones alone and lacks a portion of them. The sample carries some 40,000 clones, around 81% recorded once. This sample comprised peripheral blood, obtained on day 0 of AZD1222 vaccination. These receptors were collected from an adult in good health.

The chain carries TRBV5-4 and TRBJ2-5; no clear D gene. Germline assignment: CDR1 SGHNT and CDR2 YYREEE (reference sequence). The germline V and J ends were trimmed by 3 bases and 5 bases, with 14 bases remaining between them. CDR3 length: 14 residues. DNA for the CDR3: TGTGCCAGCAGCTCGAAGGGAAGTGAGGAGACCCAGTACTTC. Its translation: CASSSKGSEETQYF.

This chain uses TRBV9 with TRBJ1-2, with a tentative D call TRBD1 (5 bases). V lost 0 bases, J lost 6 bases, and 12 bases lay in between. The CDR3 covers 14 residues. Germline V CDR1 and CDR2: SGDLS, YYNGEE. Here the CDR3 DNA reads TGTGCCAGCAGCGTAGCGGCTGGGGGAGATGGCTACACCTTC. Encoded protein: CASSVAAGGDGYTF.

The chain has TRBV20-1 and TRBJ1-1; D unresolved. V was shortened by 6 bases and J by 5 bases, with 10 bases between the two germline ends. The germline gives CDR1 DFQATT, CDR2 SNEGSKA (reference sequence). The length of the CDR3 is 11 residues. The CDR3 spells CSAGAGTEAFF. For the CDR3, the DNA is TGCAGTGCAGGCGCGGGGACTGAAGCTTTCTTT.

The J gene is TRBJ1-2, the V gene TRBV4-3; D might be TRBD1 (6 bases). This CDR3 has 15 residues. Germline loops: CDR1 LGHNA, CDR2 YSLEER. V lost 0 bases, J lost 3 bases, and 11 bases lay in between. As DNA, the CDR3 is TGCGCCAGCAGCCAAGATCGTGCAGGGGACTATGGCTACACCTTC. Translation gives CASSQDRAGDYGYTF.

The chain carries TRBV6-2 or TRBV6-3 and TRBJ1-5, with 8 bases that match TRBD1. Germline lookup yields CDR1 MNHEY and CDR2 SVGEGT. V lost 4 bases, J lost 7 bases, and 9 bases stayed unmatched. This CDR3 region has 15 residues. CDR3 DNA: TGTGCCAGCAGTTCCGAGACAGGGGCGAGGCAGCCCCAGCATTTT. The encoded protein is CASSSETGARQPQHF.